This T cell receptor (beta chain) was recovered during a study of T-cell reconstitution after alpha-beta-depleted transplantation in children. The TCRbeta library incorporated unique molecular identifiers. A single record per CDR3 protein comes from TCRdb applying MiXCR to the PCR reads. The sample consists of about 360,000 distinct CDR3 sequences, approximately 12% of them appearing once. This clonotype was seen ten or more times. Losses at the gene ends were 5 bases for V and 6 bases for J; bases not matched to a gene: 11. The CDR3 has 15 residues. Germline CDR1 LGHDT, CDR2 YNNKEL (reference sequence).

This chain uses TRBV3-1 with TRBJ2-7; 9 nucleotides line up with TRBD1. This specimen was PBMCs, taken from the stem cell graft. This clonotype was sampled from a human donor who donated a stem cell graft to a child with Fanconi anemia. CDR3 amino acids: CASSEQGASGVEQYF. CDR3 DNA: TGTGCCAGCAGCGAACAGGGGGCTTCGGGCGTCGAGCAGTACTTC.